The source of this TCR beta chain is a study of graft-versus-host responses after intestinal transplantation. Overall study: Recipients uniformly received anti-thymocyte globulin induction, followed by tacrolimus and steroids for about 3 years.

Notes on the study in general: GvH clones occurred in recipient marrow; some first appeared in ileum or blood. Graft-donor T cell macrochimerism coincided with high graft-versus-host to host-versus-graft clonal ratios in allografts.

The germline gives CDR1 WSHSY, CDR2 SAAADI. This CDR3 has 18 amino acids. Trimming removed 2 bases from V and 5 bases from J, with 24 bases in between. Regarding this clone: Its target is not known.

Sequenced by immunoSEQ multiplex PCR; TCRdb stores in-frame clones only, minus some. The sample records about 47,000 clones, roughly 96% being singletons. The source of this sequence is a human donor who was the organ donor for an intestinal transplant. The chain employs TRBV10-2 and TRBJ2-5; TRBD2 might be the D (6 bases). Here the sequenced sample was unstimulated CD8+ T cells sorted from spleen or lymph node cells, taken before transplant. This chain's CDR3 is CASSERPSSGDGRETQYF. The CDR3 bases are TGCGCCAGCAGTGAGCGACCGTCGTCCGGGGATGGGAGGGAGACCCAGTACTTC.